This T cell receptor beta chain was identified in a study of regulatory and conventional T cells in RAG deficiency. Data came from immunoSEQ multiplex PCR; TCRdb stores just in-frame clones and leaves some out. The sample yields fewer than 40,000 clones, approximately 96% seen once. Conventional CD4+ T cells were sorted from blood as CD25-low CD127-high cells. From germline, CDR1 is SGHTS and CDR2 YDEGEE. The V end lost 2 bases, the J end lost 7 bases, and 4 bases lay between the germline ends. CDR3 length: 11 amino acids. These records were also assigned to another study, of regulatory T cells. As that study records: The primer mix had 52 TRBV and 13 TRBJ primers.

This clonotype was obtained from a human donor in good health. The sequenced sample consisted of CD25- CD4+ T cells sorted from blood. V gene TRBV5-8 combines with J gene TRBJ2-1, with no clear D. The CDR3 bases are TGTGCCAGCAGCTTCGGGAATGAGCAGTTCTTC. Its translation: CASSFGNEQFF.